The 25 T cell receptor beta chains presented below share a single source sample, sequenced in a study of T cell responses to AZD1222 COVID-19 vaccine. The assay was immunoSEQ multiplex PCR, and TCRdb's table has in-frame clones only and misses some. Among about 140,000 clones listed, roughly 92% were seen once. The specimen comprised peripheral blood, sampled on day 0 of AZD1222 vaccination. The source is an adult in good health.

The V call is TRBV5-8, the J call TRBJ2-1; D is tentatively TRBD1 or TRBD2 (6 bases each). CDR3 size: 15 residues. V was trimmed by 1 base and J by 1 base, leaving 9 bases between them. CDR1 and CDR2 from the germline V gene are SGHTS and YDEGEE. CDR3 bases: TGTGCCAGCAGCTTGCGGGGGCAGTCCTACAATGAGCAGTTCTTC. It translates to CASSLRGQSYNEQFF.

The chain couples TRBV27 to TRBJ1-2; 12 bases align to TRBD1. The CDR3 consists of 17 residues. Germline loops: CDR1 MNHEY, CDR2 SMNVEV (reference sequence). V lost 2 bases and J lost 4; bases outside the gene matches: 8. CDR3 in amino acids: CASSLGTGGSSGYGYTF. The DNA of the CDR3 is TGTGCCAGCAGTTTAGGGACAGGGGGCTCCTCGGGCTATGGCTACACCTTC.

The V call is TRBV27, the J call TRBJ1-1, with D maybe TRBD1 (5 bases). Trimming shortened V by 5 bases and J by 2 bases, and 9 bases separated the two germline ends. The CDR3 spans 13 residues. CDR1 is MNHEY, CDR2 SMNVEV, per germline (reference sequence). The CDR3 protein is CASSPGVNTEAFF. In nucleotides, the CDR3 is TGTGCCAGCAGTCCGGGGGTTAACACTGAAGCTTTCTTT.

The chain employs TRBV2 and TRBJ2-7; 8 nucleotides match TRBD1. Germline CDR1 and CDR2: SNHLY and FYNNEI. The CDR3 totals 12 residues. V gave up 10 bases and J gave up 6 bases; unmatched junction bases: 8. The CDR3 region is CATGQGWSEQYF. For the CDR3, the DNA is TGTGCCACTGGACAGGGTTGGAGCGAGCAGTACTTC.

The rearrangement joins TRBV28 to TRBJ1-6, with 7 nucleotides matching TRBD1. J was trimmed by 8 bases and V by 6 bases; bases with no gene match: 7. There are 14 residues in the CDR3. CDR1 is MDHEN and CDR2 is SYDVKM in the germline V gene. The CDR3 DNA follows: TGTGCCAGCAGCGCCAACAGGGGTGATTCACCCCTCCACTTT. It codes for CASSANRGDSPLHF.

V is TRBV2 and J is TRBJ2-2; tentatively, D is TRBD2 (6 bases). This CDR3 contains 16 residues. Trimming removed 1 base at V and 2 bases at J, with 11 bases between. CDR1 SNHLY and CDR2 FYNNEI come from the germline V gene. The CDR3 DNA reads as TGTGCCAGCAGTGAAGGGACGGGACTCAACACCGGGGAGCTGTTTTTT. It codes for CASSEGTGLNTGELFF. The full variable domain, its missing parts supplied by reference TRBV2 and TRBJ2-2, is EPEVTQTPSHQVTQMGQEVILRCVPISNHLYFYWYRQILGQKVEFLVSFYNNEISEKSEIFDDQFSVERPDGSNFTLKIRSTKLEDSAMYFCASSEGTGLNTGELFFGEGSRLTVL.

The CDR3 reads CASSLVASGRYNEQFF. CDR3 bases: TGTGCCAGCAGCTTAGTGGCTAGCGGGCGTTACAATGAGCAGTTCTTC. V and J are TRBV11-2 and TRBJ2-1; 8 positions agree with TRBD2. CDR1 is SGHAT, CDR2 FQNNGV, per germline. Trimming took 1 base from V and 4 from J; bases not matched to a gene: 6. This CDR3 has 16 residues.

V is TRBV28 and J is TRBJ1-5; D might be TRBD1 (6 bases). Trimming cost V 5 bases and J 3 bases, with 11 bases left between them. CDR3 length equals 14 residues. Germline-derived CDR1 and CDR2 are MDHEN and SYDVKM. The CDR3, as DNA: TGTGCCAGCAGTCAAGGGGGGAACAATCAGCCCCAGCATTTT. Amino acids: CASSQGGNNQPQHF.

This clone was recorded only once. The rearrangement joins TRBV28 to TRBJ2-1; TRBD1 agrees at 7 bases. This CDR3 contains 15 residues. The V and J ends lost 5 bases and 3 bases, in that order; junction bases with no gene match: 7. Germline V gives CDR1 MDHEN, CDR2 SYDVKM. CDR3 residues: CASSVGDSFYNEQFF. CDR3 sequence (DNA): TGTGCCAGCAGTGTAGGGGACAGCTTCTACAATGAGCAGTTCTTC. The whole variable domain, remainder taken from reference TRBV28 and TRBJ2-1, is DVKVTQSSRYLVKRTGEKVFLECVQDMDHENMFWYRQDPGLGLRLIYFSYDVKMKEKGDIPEGYSVSREKKERFSLILESASTNQTSMYLCASSVGDSFYNEQFFGPGTRLTVL.

V is TRBV11-3 and J is TRBJ2-1; 9 bases align to TRBD1. V shed 5 bases and J 2 bases; nucleotides not matched to a gene: 4. Germline assignment: CDR1 SGHNT and CDR2 YENEEA. This CDR3 spans 15 amino acids. As DNA, the CDR3 is TGTGCCAGCAGCACGGGACAGGGTGCCTACAATGAGCAGTTCTTC. This codes for CASSTGQGAYNEQFF. The entire variable domain, with the rest obtained from reference TRBV11-3 and TRBJ2-1, is as follows: EAGVVQSPRYKIIEKKQPVAFWCNPISGHNTLYWYLQNLGQGPELLIRYENEEAVDDSQLPKDRFSAERLKGVDSTLKIQPAELGDSAVYLCASSTGQGAYNEQFFGPGTRLTVL.

The chain carries TRBV18 and TRBJ2-1; a possible D gene is TRBD1 (6 bases). Trimming shortened V by 2 bases and J by 2 bases, and 16 bases separated the two germline ends. This CDR3 region has 17 residues. From germline, CDR1 is KGHSH and CDR2 LQKENI. The CDR3 is CASSPEIAGVAYNEQFF. For the CDR3, the DNA is TGTGCCAGCTCACCAGAGATAGCAGGGGTCGCCTACAATGAGCAGTTCTTC.

The V gene is TRBV7-9, the J gene TRBJ2-7; D may be TRBD2 (5 bases). V lost 5 bases to trimming and J lost 2 bases, with 16 bases between them. This CDR3 region has 15 residues. Germline CDR1 reads SEHNR; CDR2 reads FQNEAQ (reference sequence). This CDR3 reads CASSPGGLRTYEQYF. The DNA of the CDR3 is TGTGCCAGCAGCCCCGGCGGGCTTAGAACCTACGAGCAGTACTTC.

In its sample, this clone was seen once. This rearrangement joins TRBV27 to TRBJ1-2, with TRBD1 matching 11 bases. The germline V gene has CDR1 MNHEY and CDR2 SMNVEV (reference sequence). The CDR3 sequence is 14 residues long. The trim removed 6 bases at V and 4 bases at J, leaving 4 bases unmatched. The chain's CDR3 is CASRRTGGIYGYTF. In nucleotides, the CDR3 is TGTGCCAGCAGGAGGACAGGGGGCATCTATGGCTACACCTTC.

The V call is TRBV6-5, the J call TRBJ1-4; D is perhaps TRBD1 (6 bases). V was cut by 8 bases and J by 8 bases, with 9 bases left in between. The CDR3 sequence is 11 residues long. Germline values: CDR1 MNHEY, CDR2 SVGAGI. For the CDR3, the DNA is TGTGCCAGCCGCAGGGGCGAAAAACTGTTTTTT. Amino acids: CASRRGEKLFF.

On this clone: In the same sample, other DNA sequences code for this CDR3. This sequence joins TRBV18 and TRBJ1-1; D remains ambiguous. Germline V gives CDR1 KGHSH, CDR2 LQKENI. The germline V and J ends were trimmed by 3 bases and 0 bases, with 5 bases remaining between them. The CDR3 sequence is 13 residues long. The CDR3 spells CASSPRLNTEAFF. CDR3 nucleotide sequence: TGTGCCAGCTCACCCCGGCTGAACACTGAAGCTTTCTTT.

The chain is built from TRBV28 and TRBJ1-2, with D possibly TRBD1 on 5 matching bases. Trimming left V 7 bases short and J 8 bases short, with 17 bases between. The germline V gene has CDR1 MDHEN and CDR2 SYDVKM. The CDR3 sequence is 13 residues long. The CDR3 region is CASNHLGGYGYTF. CDR3 bases: TGTGCCAGCAATCACCTGGGGGGTTACGGCTACACCTTC.

This clone was observed once. This chain uses TRBV5-1 with TRBJ2-7; maybe TRBD2 (5 bases). The CDR3 spans 14 residues. Germline V CDR1 and CDR2: SGHRS, YFSETQ. V lost 0 bases, J lost 3 bases, and 10 bases lay in between. The CDR3 sequence is CASSLGSALYEQYF. In DNA, the CDR3 is TGCGCCAGCAGCTTGGGTAGCGCACTCTACGAGCAGTACTTC. The entire variable domain, with the rest obtained from reference TRBV5-1 and TRBJ2-7, is as follows: KAGVTQTPRYLIKTRGQQVTLSCSPISGHRSVSWYQQTPGQGLQFLFEYFSETQRNKGNFPGRFSGRQFSNSRSEMNVSTLELGDSALYLCASSLGSALYEQYFGPGTRLTVT.

The rearrangement links TRBV6-5 to TRBJ2-2; the match to TRBD1 covers 7 bases. The germline V gene has CDR1 MNHEY and CDR2 SVGAGI. With V trimmed by 2 bases and J by 6 bases, 9 bases remained unmatched. This CDR3 is 16 amino acids long. CDR3 coding DNA: TGTGCCAGCAGTTACACAGGGGTGAGAGAATCCGGGGAGCTGTTTTTT. It is translated as CASSYTGVRESGELFF.

The count of this clone is one. The chain has TRBV6-5 and TRBJ1-3; D is undetermined. This CDR3 has 13 residues. Trimming stripped 1 base from V and 4 bases from J, with 5 bases between. Germline V CDR1 and CDR2: MNHEY, SVGAGI. The CDR3 nucleotides are TGTGCCAGCAGTTACTTTTCCGGAAACACCATATATTTT. Translating it yields CASSYFSGNTIYF.

The V call is TRBV3-1 (or the pseudogene TRBV3-2), the J call TRBJ2-3, with 9 bases lining up with TRBD2. CDR1 and CDR2 from the germline V gene are LGHDT and YNNKEL (reference sequence). J was trimmed by 4 bases and V by 0 bases; bases with no gene match: 8. This CDR3 contains 17 residues. The CDR3 sequence is CASSQEWREGRPDTQYF. The CDR3 bases are TGTGCCAGCAGCCAAGAATGGCGGGAGGGCCGACCAGATACGCAGTATTTT.

The chain combines TRBV10-3 with TRBJ2-7; 8 nucleotides align to TRBD2. Looked up from germline, CDR1 is ENHRY and CDR2 is SYGVKD. The CDR3 sequence is 16 residues long. V shed 8 bases and J 6 bases; nucleotides not matched to a gene: 18. The CDR3 loop is CAIAPSSGTSLPEQYF. The CDR3 DNA reads TGTGCCATCGCCCCGAGCTCCGGGACTAGTTTACCCGAGCAGTACTTC.

The rearrangement joins TRBV5-1 to TRBJ2-1; D gene ambiguous. Trimming left V 0 bases short and J 8 bases short, with 9 bases between. From germline, CDR1 is SGHRS and CDR2 YFSETQ. The CDR3 consists of 13 residues. The CDR3 loop reads CASSLELRDEQFF. DNA of the CDR3: TGCGCCAGCAGCTTGGAATTACGGGATGAGCAGTTCTTC.

The chain links TRBV5-1 to TRBJ2-7, with TRBD1 as a possible D gene (6 bases). V lost 5 bases and J lost 6, with 21 bases in between. CDR3 length: 15 residues. Per germline, CDR1 SGHRS and CDR2 YFSETQ. The CDR3 sequence: CASSTITGFLVEQYF. The DNA for the CDR3 is TGCGCCAGCAGTACTATCACAGGGTTCCTAGTCGAGCAGTACTTC.

The V call is TRBV18, the J call TRBJ1-1; D is perhaps TRBD1 (6 bases). Germline CDR1 KGHSH, CDR2 LQKENI. Trimming shortened V by 2 bases and J by 3 bases, and 10 bases separated the two germline ends. The CDR3 is made up of 14 amino acids. The CDR3, as DNA: TGTGCCAGCTCACCAGACAGGCTGCACACTGAAGCTTTCTTT. Translated: CASSPDRLHTEAFF.

V is TRBV29-1 and J is TRBJ1-1; a possible D gene is TRBD1 (5 bases). Germline V gives CDR1 SQVTM, CDR2 ANQGSEA. V was trimmed by 7 bases and J by 3 bases, leaving 27 bases between them. The CDR3 runs 17 residues. CDR3 DNA: TGCAGCGCCGATCGGGACTCCCGTGTAGGCAGGGACACTGAAGCTTTCTTT. Translated, it gives CSADRDSRVGRDTEAFF.